Sequencing of this T cell receptor (beta chain) was carried out in a study of T cells in Graves' hyperthyroidism and ophthalmopathy. General study findings and limits: Stable hyperthyroidism was separated from ophthalmopathy by a model based on 13 V-J features.

TCR beta CDR3 regions were amplified from RNA transcripts. The primer set for the first-round RT-PCR of the TCR CDR3 was HTBI. TCRdb used MiXCR to reprocess the multiplex PCR reads, holding one entry per CDR3 protein. The sample yields around 530,000 distinct CDR3 sequences, over 15% seen once. The sample holds many counts of this clonotype. Antigen unknown. The J segment lost 5 bases and the V segment lost 0 bases, leaving 10 bases of the junction unmatched. This CDR3 is built from 17 residues. From germline, CDR1 is MNHEY and CDR2 SVGAGI. Uncontrolled infection, other autoimmune disease, pregnancy or lactation excluded patients.

Sequenced sample: blood. This chain connects TRBV6-5 to TRBJ1-1; 9 nucleotides agree with TRBD1. The TCR sequence derives from a woman younger than 35 with Graves' ophthalmopathy. CDR3 sequence: CASSYSPYRGRRTEAFF. In DNA, the CDR3 is TGTGCCAGCAGTTACTCGCCTTACAGGGGGCGGCGGACTGAAGCTTTCTTT.